The present TCR beta chain was sequenced within a study of blood T cells in healthy people across ages. A sample-barcoded 5' primer and a J-beta primer mix were used in a second PCR of about 6 to 11 cycles. TCRdb redid the calling of the 5' RACE reads with MiXCR, one entry per CDR3 protein. This table has hundreds of thousands of distinct CDR3 sequences, roughly 53% appearing once. Russia was home to the donors, healthy Caucasian individuals aged roughly 6 to 90. Per sample, extraction of total RNA gave at least 5.5 micrograms in every case. The germline gives CDR1 ENHRY, CDR2 SYGVKD. Deletions cut 0 bases from V and 3 bases from J, with 6 bases between. The CDR3 spans 13 residues. Study-wide points: Considered underestimates were the diversity estimates obtained from one million T cells. Higher diversity, along with more naive CD4+ cells, distinguished long-lived donors from aged donors.

This clonotype came up once. Antigen: not known. The chain combines TRBV10-3 with TRBJ2-7; D is unresolved. Sequencing input: blood. The TCR was taken from a man in his sixties in good health. The CDR3 DNA reads as TGTGCCATCAGTGAGTCCGATCGCTACGAGCAGTACTTC. Translated, it gives CAISESDRYEQYF.